This T cell receptor (beta chain) was captured in a study of blood T cell repertoires in COVID-19 (dated by TCRdb to 2019 to 2021). About the study as a whole: The collaborator samples originated in the United States, Italy and Spain and spanned the acute and convalescent phases of COVID-19. Samples were obtained from the ongoing ImmuneRACE study (first 160 participants) and from some 1,200 subjects provided by 6 global collaborators. Where available, HLA class I and class II types were obtained from metadata supplied by the sample provider rather than from assay-based typing. Subjects who had been exposed to COVID-19, were actively infected with it, or had recovered from it provided the deeply sampled blood TCRbeta repertoires that made up the dataset. The material from the prospective study consisted of cDNA or gDNA derived from T cells, B-cell-depleted T cells, or PBMCs. A freely available public database, intended as a resource for researchers studying the immune response to SARS-CoV-2, is where the repertoires were released. A de-identified subject ID, COVID-19 status, age in years and sex were almost always included in the sample metadata.

In the germline V gene, CDR1 corresponds to SNHLY and CDR2 to FYNNEI. From its cysteine to its phenylalanine, the CDR3 spans 15 amino acids. This entry keeps only the CDR3 DNA: 45 bases, framed from base 1. The V end loses 8 bases and the J end loses 4 bases, and a stretch of 20 bases separates them. Collaborating institutions collected whole blood in K2EDTA tubes following their own protocols. For TCRbeta analysis, collaborators shipped samples in one of three forms: frozen whole blood, isolated PBMCs, or DNA extracted from either of those sample types. The full study reports these points: The amount of clinical and demographic metadata varied by source and participant and was provided uncurated.

As concerns this clone: Its specific antigen is unknown. No much larger clonotype is one base removed from it; base qualities were not supplied.

TCRbeta CDR3 regions were amplified from genomic DNA by means of the immunoSEQ Assay, a bias-controlled multiplex PCR. The authors' analysis ran thus. Nucleated cell counts per sample were estimated from amplification of reference gene primers within the assay. To quantify the absolute abundance of each unique TCRbeta CDR3 rearrangement, sequence reads were collapsed and filtered. For each sample, productive Simpson clonality was calculated as the square root of Simpson's diversity index across productive rearrangements. Entries here come from immuneACCESS through TCRdb and include only in-frame sequences with V and J called. Some clones fail to appear in such tables; in the studies checked, an unresolved V gene covers under half of the shortfall, and the cause of the remainder is unknown. The V and J calls and the clone size are those of that table, but D and trimming were determined from the DNA. The sample contains about 29,000 clones, roughly nine tenths of them found a single time. Clones ranked in the top ten supply roughly 24% of the sample.

The source of this sequence is a human donor with active COVID-19. The donor label of this sample is uncertain. Sample: peripheral blood. In this chain, TRBV2 is recombined with TRBJ1-1; no confident D gene assignment can be made. This receptor carries the CDR3 CASSEEPRLGTEAFF. Read as DNA, the sequence is TGTGCCAGCTCAGAGGAGCCGAGGTTGGGCACTGAAGCTTTCTTT.